A single sample is the source of the 24 T cell receptor beta chains below, sequenced in a study of human T cells and chemical hapten exposure. TCRdb fed the RACE reads into MiXCR, producing one record per CDR3 protein. The table includes around 200,000 distinct CDR3 sequences, approximately 31% detected once. Specified time point: pre-sensitization, week 0. This sample's treatment: therapeutic diphenylcyclopropenone sensitization with weekly scalp DPC. The source material was whole blood, sampled in connection with sensitization to the hapten diphenylcyclopropenone (DPC). Source of these receptors: a woman aged 30 to 39 with alopecia areata. Some clones in this sample may be carry-over from other donors' samples.

In its sample, this clonotype was seen a few times. The chain employs TRBV20-1 and TRBJ1-2; D is perhaps TRBD1 (5 bases). CDR1 and CDR2 from the germline V gene are DFQATT and SNEGSKA (reference sequence). V was trimmed by 4 bases and J by 11 bases, leaving 23 bases between them. The CDR3 consists of 14 residues. The CDR3, as DNA: TGCAGTGCTATATCGGGGCTGGACGCTGTAAAGTACACCTTC. Protein sequence: CSAISGLDAVKYTF.

This clonotype has a handful of counts. J is TRBJ2-7 and V is TRBV3-1; D remains unclear. CDR3 length equals 13 residues. V lost 8 bases and J lost 0, with 11 bases in between. CDR1 and CDR2 (germline): LGHDT, YNNKEL (reference sequence). CDR3 in amino acids: CASSGVSSYEQYF. The CDR3 coding sequence is TGTGCCAGCTCAGGCGTGAGCTCCTACGAGCAGTACTTC.

The gene calls are TRBV7-8 and TRBJ2-3; D is undetermined. The CDR3 length is 12 residues. Trimming cost V 2 bases and J 6 bases, with 6 bases left between them. Germline V lookup: CDR1 SGHVS, CDR2 FQNEAQ. The CDR3 coding sequence is TGTGCCAGCAGCTTACCATCTGATACGCAGTATTTT. This sequence encodes CASSLPSDTQYF.

There are a few counts of this clonotype. V is TRBV3-1 and J is TRBJ2-1; TRBD2 is a possible D gene (6 bases). Germline assignment: CDR1 LGHDT and CDR2 YNNKEL (reference sequence). V lost 3 bases and J 1 base, leaving 10 bases between the germline ends. The CDR3 is 15 amino acids. The CDR3 nucleotides read TGTGCCAGCAGCCAGACGGGAGATTCCTACAATGAGCAGTTCTTC. Amino acids: CASSQTGDSYNEQFF.

In its sample, this clonotype was seen a few times. The rearrangement links TRBV10-2 to TRBJ1-5, with no clear D. The CDR3 sequence is 13 residues long. Trimming removed 6 bases at V and 6 bases at J, with 12 bases between. Germline CDR1 is WSHSY and CDR2 is SAAADI. Here the CDR3 DNA reads TGCGCCAGCAGGTCGTACGCGGGTCAGCCCCAGCATTTT. Translating gives CASRSYAGQPQHF.

This chain connects TRBV28 to TRBJ1-3; 10 bases agree with TRBD1. The CDR3 is 16 residues long. Looked up from germline, CDR1 is MDHEN and CDR2 is SYDVKM. J was trimmed by 4 bases and V by 1 base; bases with no gene match: 4. The CDR3 loop reads CASSLSDRGGGNTIYF. DNA for the CDR3: TGTGCCAGCAGTTTATCGGACAGGGGGGGCGGAAACACCATATATTTT.

V is TRBV12-3 or TRBV12-4 and J is TRBJ2-3, with D hard to call. The CDR3 contains 13 residues. Trimming took off 6 bases at V and 1 base at J, with 8 bases between the two ends. The CDR3 spells CASRPDGTDTQYF. CDR3 DNA sequence: TGTGCCAGCAGACCGGACGGCACAGATACGCAGTATTTT.

This chain links TRBV29-1 with TRBJ2-2; D unresolved. V shed 4 bases and J shed 5 bases, with 8 bases lying between them. From germline, CDR1 is SQVTM and CDR2 ANQGSEA. The length of the CDR3 is 12 residues. The CDR3 nucleotides read TGCAGCGTTGTAATGGGAACCGGGGAGCTGTTTTTT. Amino acid sequence: CSVVMGTGELFF.

The chain employs TRBV11-3 and TRBJ2-1; D is perhaps TRBD1 or TRBD2 (6 bases each). Trimming took 1 base from V and 8 from J, leaving 18 bases between them. The germline V gene encodes CDR1 SGHNT and CDR2 YENEEA. CDR3 length equals 16 residues. For the CDR3, the DNA is TGTGCCAGCAGCTTAGCCGGGGGCGCCGGCATTCATGAGCAGTTCTTC. Protein sequence: CASSLAGGAGIHEQFF.

This clonotype was seen a few times. V and J are TRBV7-9 and TRBJ2-7; tentative D call: TRBD2 (6 bases). V dropped 3 bases and J dropped 0 bases, with 12 bases sitting between them. The CDR3 extends over 15 amino acids. From germline, CDR1 is SEHNR and CDR2 FQNEAQ (reference sequence). The CDR3 nucleotides read TGTGCCAGCAGCTTTGAGAGCGGGCCCTCCTACGAGCAGTACTTC. Translation gives CASSFESGPSYEQYF.

About this clonotype: A read error may produce the germline difference seen at one junction end. J is TRBJ1-4 and V is TRBV5-6; D is ambiguous. The CDR3 covers 16 residues. Germline loops: CDR1 SGHDT, CDR2 YYEEEE. The CDR3 loop is CVSSLPDGSRREKLFF. In nucleotides, the CDR3 is TGTGTCAGCAGCTTACCGGACGGATCCCGGAGAGAAAAACTGTTTTTT.

This clonotype was counted a few times. The chain uses TRBV20-1 and TRBJ1-1; D ambiguous. CDR3 length: 13 residues. Per the germline V gene, CDR1 is DFQATT and CDR2 is SNEGSKA (reference sequence). The V end was cut by 3 bases, the J end by 1 base, with 9 bases between. For the CDR3, the DNA is TGCAGTGCTAGTAAGGGTCGGAACACTGAAGCTTTCTTT. This translates into CSASKGRNTEAFF.

The rearrangement joins TRBV28 to TRBJ1-5; 12 bases match TRBD1. From germline, CDR1 is MDHEN and CDR2 SYDVKM. The CDR3 is made up of 18 amino acids. The J segment lost 1 base and the V segment lost 4 bases, leaving 8 bases of the junction unmatched. CDR3 coding DNA: TGTGCCAGCAGTTCGGGGACAGGGGGCGCGGTAAGCAATCAGCCCCAGCATTTT. It is translated as CASSSGTGGAVSNQPQHF.

This clonotype came up many times. Germline is not matched at one junction end, which may reflect a read error. CDR3: CASSLLGNTEAFF. The CDR3 DNA reads as TGTGCCAGCAGCTTATTGGGGAACACTGAAGCTTTCTTT. J is TRBJ1-1 and V is TRBV28; D is ambiguous. CDR3 length: 13 amino acids. Germline CDR1 reads MDHEN; CDR2 reads SYDVKM.

This clonotype has more than one count but fewer than ten. The chain joins TRBV7-7 to TRBJ2-5, with TRBD1 matching over 8 bases. The CDR3 is 15 amino acids. With 1 base clipped from V and 5 bases from J, the junction kept 6 bases outside the gene matches. Germline CDR1 SSHAT, CDR2 FNYEAQ (reference sequence). The CDR3 region is CASSLGAAGGETQYF. CDR3 coding DNA: TGTGCCAGCAGCTTAGGGGCGGCAGGGGGCGAGACCCAGTACTTC.

J is TRBJ1-3 and V is TRBV11-3; D is uncertain. Trimming cost V 5 bases and J 0 bases, with 14 bases left between them. Germline lookup yields CDR1 SGHNT and CDR2 YENEEA. The CDR3 sequence is 16 residues long. CDR3 bases: TGTGCCAGCAGCGCGACCCGAAGTTTCTCTGGAAACACCATATATTTT. As protein: CASSATRSFSGNTIYF.

The CDR3 sequence is CASSFLGTSGFSYEQYF. The CDR3 DNA reads TGTGCCAGCAGTTTCCTCGGGACTAGCGGCTTTTCCTACGAGCAGTACTTC. This rearrangement joins TRBV28 to TRBJ2-7; TRBD2 aligns across 11 bases. Trimming at V came to 3 bases and at J to 1 base, leaving 8 bases not matched to a gene. The germline gives CDR1 MDHEN, CDR2 SYDVKM. The CDR3 length is 17 residues.

The chain is built from TRBV7-2 and TRBJ1-3; weak D call: TRBD1 (5 bases). Germline CDR1 reads SGHTA; CDR2 reads FQGNSA. The CDR3 totals 14 residues. Trimming took 4 bases from V and 2 from J, leaving 9 bases between them. The CDR3 DNA sequence: TGTGCCAGCAGCTCCGGGACTCCTGGAAACACCATATATTTT. The encoded protein is CASSSGTPGNTIYF.

This clonotype was found a few times. The V call is TRBV6-2 or TRBV6-3, the J call TRBJ2-7; 9 positions match TRBD1. In germline, CDR1 is MNHEY, CDR2 SVGEGT. This CDR3 has 16 residues. V gave up 7 bases and J gave up 1 base; unmatched junction bases: 11. CDR3 nucleotide sequence: TGTGCCAGCACTCAAACCGGGACAGGGTTGTCCTACGAGCAGTACTTC. Its translation: CASTQTGTGLSYEQYF.

This chain connects TRBV7-9 to TRBJ1-2, with a tentative D call TRBD1 (6 bases). This CDR3 comprises 12 residues. V lost 1 base, J lost 6 bases, and 6 bases lay in between. Germline V gene lookup returns CDR1 SEHNR and CDR2 FQNEAQ (reference sequence). The CDR3 region has the DNA TGTGCCAGCAGCTTAGAGGGGGATGGCTACACCTTC. Its protein is CASSLEGDGYTF.

There are a few counts of this clonotype. V gene TRBV7-9 combines with J gene TRBJ1-2; a weak D match, TRBD1 (6 bases). This CDR3 comprises 15 residues. V dropped 0 bases and J dropped 0 bases, with 8 bases sitting between them. Germline CDR1 and CDR2: SEHNR and FQNEAQ (reference sequence). The CDR3 DNA reads TGTGCCAGCAGCTTAGCGGACAGACCTAACTATGGCTACACCTTC. Encoded protein: CASSLADRPNYGYTF. Full variable domain (remainder filled in from reference TRBV7-9 and TRBJ1-2): DTGVSQNPRHKITKRGQNVTFRCDPISEHNRLYWYRQTLGQGPEFLTYFQNEAQLEKSRLLSDRFSAERPKGSFSTLEIQRTEQGDSAMYLCASSLADRPNYGYTFGSGTRLTVV.

This clonotype was counted a few times. V usage is TRBV10-3 and J usage is TRBJ1-2, with D possibly being TRBD1 (5 bases). Trimming took off 8 bases at V and 4 bases at J, with 14 bases between the two ends. This CDR3 spans 13 amino acids. From germline, CDR1 is ENHRY and CDR2 SYGVKD. The CDR3 DNA reads as TGTGCCATCTCGGCCGATAGGGGCTATGGCTACACCTTC. Protein sequence: CAISADRGYGYTF.

This clonotype was seen more than once but under ten times. The chain has TRBV15 and TRBJ2-1; the D gene could be TRBD1 or TRBD2 (5 bases each). The CDR3 extends over 13 amino acids. V lost 0 bases, J lost 12 bases, and 12 bases lay in between. Germline loops: CDR1 LNHNV, CDR2 YYDKDF (reference sequence). The CDR3 nucleotides read TGTGCCACCAGCAGAGATACGGGGCCCGGGCAGTTCTTC. This gives the protein CATSRDTGPGQFF.

The chain combines TRBV6-2 or TRBV6-3 with TRBJ1-1; D is uncertain. Trimming took 0 bases from V and 3 from J, leaving 11 bases between them. This CDR3 contains 15 residues. Germline CDR1 is MNHEY and CDR2 is SVGEGT. CDR3 nucleotides: TGTGCCAGCAGTTACTCAGGCGGTCGGGACACTGAAGCTTTCTTT. It yields the protein CASSYSGGRDTEAFF.